The clone carrying this TCR beta chain was seen a single time. The V gene's germline CDR1 is SGHDN and CDR2 FVKESK. The CDR3 spans 16 residues. The junction had 5 bases not matched to a gene; V was cut back by 2 bases and J by 5 bases. This entry comes from a study of blood T cells in healthy people across ages. The use of a sample-barcoded 5' primer and a J-beta primer mix characterized a second PCR of roughly 7 to 11 cycles. TCRdb ran MiXCR on the 5' RACE reads and lists one entry per CDR3 protein. Here the sample spans some 930,000 distinct CDR3 sequences, almost 30% being singletons. Healthy individuals of Caucasian origin from Russia, aged about 6 to 100, served as donors. Roughly 9.2 milliliters was the volume of peripheral blood drawn from each donor. This sample also appeared in a second study, on T cells of mothers and their children. From that second work: Compared with unrelated pairs, related mother-child pairs had slightly higher, non-significant overlap.

The V call is TRBV14, the J call TRBJ2-1; TRBD2 matches 11 bases. The origin of this receptor is a woman aged 40 to 50 in good health. The material sequenced was blood. CDR3 sequence (DNA): TGTGCCAGCAGCCAATCGACTAGCGGGGTTCACAATGAGCAGTTCTTC. Its translation: CASSQSTSGVHNEQFF.